These 22 T cell receptor beta chains came from one sample sequenced in a study of T-cell memory formation after mild COVID-19. TCRdb fed the 5' RACE reads into MiXCR, producing one record per CDR3 protein. Among 450,000 or so distinct CDR3 sequences listed, around 27% were seen once. Sequenced: PBMCs or a T cell subset sorted from them (not recorded which). The source of these receptors is an adult woman who had mild COVID-19 (a few samples of this study predate the infection). Cell type and time point are not known.

This chain connects TRBV20-1 to TRBJ1-5; 8 nucleotides agree with TRBD1. After removal of 6 bases from V and 4 bases from J, the junction contained 14 bases not matched to a gene. CDR1 DFQATT and CDR2 SNEGSKA come from the germline V gene (reference sequence). This CDR3 has 16 residues. The CDR3 is CSATRDRSKRNQPQHF. CDR3 bases: TGCAGTGCAACCCGGGACAGGTCGAAGAGGAATCAGCCCCAGCATTTT.

The rearrangement links TRBV7-3 to TRBJ2-1, with TRBD2 matching 13 bases. The CDR3 contains 20 residues. V lost 5 bases to trimming and J lost 2 bases; unmatched junction nucleotides: 15. In germline, CDR1 is SGHTA, CDR2 FQGTGA. The CDR3 reads CASSRSGTSGIIGTYNEQFF. The CDR3 DNA reads TGTGCCAGCAGCAGATCCGGGACTAGCGGGATAATCGGCACCTACAATGAGCAGTTCTTC. The full variable domain, with the rest looked up from reference TRBV7-3 and TRBJ2-1, is GAGVSQTPSNKVTEKGKYVELRCDPISGHTALYWYRQSLGQGPEFLIYFQGTGAADDSGLPNDRFFAVRPEGSVSTLKIQRTERGDSAVYLCASSRSGTSGIIGTYNEQFFGPGTRLTVL.

This clonotype was seen a few times. The CDR3 region is CASSRPGGSGNTIYF. The DNA of the CDR3 is TGTGCCAGCAGCCGCCCGGGGGGCTCTGGAAACACCATATATTTT. The V and J genes are TRBV7-9 and TRBJ1-3, with D possibly TRBD1 on 5 matching bases. Germline-derived CDR1 and CDR2 are SEHNR and FQNEAQ (reference sequence). Trimming left V 5 bases short and J 0 bases short, with 11 bases between. This CDR3 spans 15 amino acids.

This clonotype was seen many times. The rearrangement uses TRBV5-1 and TRBJ2-3; no definite D call. CDR1 is SGHRS and CDR2 is YFSETQ in the germline V gene. This CDR3 is built from 12 residues. Between the trimmed V and J ends, which lost 5 bases and 2 bases, there was a span of 6 bases. CDR3 coding DNA: TGCGCCAGCAGTTCTATCACAGATACGCAGTATTTT. Its translation is CASSSITDTQYF.

The rearrangement uses TRBV6-5 and TRBJ1-6, with TRBD1 as a possible D gene (5 bases). Germline values: CDR1 MNHEY, CDR2 SVGAGI. This CDR3 has 16 residues. The germline V and J ends were trimmed by 1 base and 9 bases, with 16 bases remaining between them. The DNA for the CDR3 is TGTGCCAGCAGTTACTTGGCCAGGGTAGGCGGTTCACCCCTCCACTTT. Amino acid sequence: CASSYLARVGGSPLHF.

This clonotype was seen a few times. This chain uses TRBV29-1 with TRBJ2-1; 11 nucleotides match TRBD1. V was clipped by 2 bases and J by 7 bases; unmatched bases: 4. Looked up from germline, CDR1 is SQVTM and CDR2 is ANQGSEA. This CDR3 has 14 amino acids. CDR3 nucleotide sequence: TGCAGCGTTGAACTAGGGACAGGGGGTAATGAGCAGTTCTTC. This sequence encodes CSVELGTGGNEQFF.

This clonotype turned up a few times. The chain combines TRBV7-9 with TRBJ2-2; D could derive from TRBD1 or TRBD2 (5 bases each). The CDR3 length is 16 residues. Looked up from germline, CDR1 is SEHNR and CDR2 is FQNEAQ (reference sequence). V dropped 8 bases and J dropped 4 bases, with 20 bases sitting between them. Here the CDR3 reads CASPPEEGRLTGELFF. As DNA, the CDR3 is TGTGCCAGCCCCCCCGAAGAGGGGCGTCTCACCGGGGAGCTGTTTTTT.

This rearrangement joins TRBV20-1 to TRBJ1-2; the D gene is possibly TRBD1 (6 bases). Trimming took 6 bases from V and 7 from J, leaving 15 bases between them. Per germline, CDR1 DFQATT and CDR2 SNEGSKA (reference sequence). The CDR3 consists of 12 residues. The DNA for the CDR3 is TGCAGTGCGCGGGGACACGGCGGTGGCTACACCTTC. Its translation: CSARGHGGGYTF.

This clonotype was counted only a few times. The rearrangement joins TRBV14 to TRBJ2-1; TRBD2 matches at 12 bases. The CDR3 contains 17 residues. Trimming took 5 bases from V and 5 from J; bases not matched to a gene: 10. Per the germline V gene, CDR1 is SGHDN and CDR2 is FVKESK. CDR3 nucleotides: TGTGCCAGCAGCTCGCATGGGACTAGCGGGTTGAACAATGAGCAGTTCTTC. As protein: CASSSHGTSGLNNEQFF.

This clonotype was observed a handful of times. This chain joins TRBV14 and TRBJ2-1; 8 nucleotides match TRBD1. This CDR3 spans 16 amino acids. V dropped 2 bases and J dropped 8; count of bases not matched to a gene: 11. Germline V gene data show CDR1 as SGHDN and CDR2 as FVKESK. In DNA form, the CDR3 reads TGTGCCAGCAGCCAAAGAAGGCAGGGGGCCTTAGATGAGCAGTTCTTC. It yields the protein CASSQRRQGALDEQFF.

This clonotype was observed a few times. This chain uses TRBV7-9 with TRBJ2-1; 11 bases are shared with TRBD2. CDR1 is SEHNR and CDR2 is FQNEAQ in the germline V gene (reference sequence). The V gene end was trimmed by 3 bases and the J gene end by 0 bases; junction bases not matched to a gene: 7. The length of the CDR3 is 18 residues. CDR3 sequence reads: CASSFRLAGQISYNEQFF. As DNA, the CDR3 is TGTGCCAGCAGCTTCAGACTAGCGGGACAGATCTCCTACAATGAGCAGTTCTTC.

This clonotype was observed once. V gene TRBV11-2 combines with J gene TRBJ1-3; the D gene is possibly TRBD1 (5 bases). The CDR3 is 15 residues long. Trimming pared 0 bases from V and 2 bases from J, leaving 8 bases between. Germline V CDR1 and CDR2: SGHAT, FQNNGV. CDR3 amino acids: CASSLELGPGNTIYF. CDR3 DNA sequence: TGTGCCAGCAGCTTAGAACTGGGACCTGGAAACACCATATATTTT.

This clonotype was seen more than once but under ten times. The J gene is TRBJ2-2, the V gene TRBV29-1, with TRBD1 matching over 8 bases. After removal of 3 bases from V and 4 bases from J, the junction contained 7 bases not matched to a gene. The length of the CDR3 is 15 residues. CDR1 is SQVTM, CDR2 ANQGSEA, per germline. The CDR3 region is CSVEDRAISTGELFF. CDR3 coding DNA: TGCAGCGTTGAGGACAGGGCTATCAGCACCGGGGAGCTGTTTTTT.

The rearrangement joins TRBV7-2 to TRBJ2-7; 7 bases fit TRBD2. Germline assignment: CDR1 SGHTA and CDR2 FQGNSA. CDR3 length: 15 amino acids. V was pared by 4 bases and J by 6 bases, with 12 bases of the junction left unmatched. In DNA form, the CDR3 reads TGTGCCAGCAGCTCCAGACTAGCCGAAGCGGGCGAGCAGTACTTC. Residues: CASSSRLAEAGEQYF.

V gene TRBV3-1 combines with J gene TRBJ2-7; D assignment may be TRBD1 or TRBD2 (6 bases each). Germline V gene data show CDR1 as LGHDT and CDR2 as YNNKEL (reference sequence). V shed 8 bases and J shed 5 bases, with 22 bases lying between them. The CDR3 loop spans 15 amino acids. CDR3 coding DNA: TGTGCCAGCGGAATAATAGGGGGGCTCGGGAACGAGCAGTACTTC. Residues: CASGIIGGLGNEQYF.

This clonotype was observed a few times. The chain combines TRBV24-1 with TRBJ1-2; 9 bases match TRBD1. The CDR3 has 17 amino acids. V shed 3 bases and J 2 bases; nucleotides not matched to a gene: 9. Germline V lookup: CDR1 KGHDR, CDR2 SFDVKD. The CDR3 sequence: CATSDPSGTGTNYGYTF. CDR3 nucleotide sequence: TGTGCCACCAGTGATCCATCCGGGACAGGGACGAACTATGGCTACACCTTC.

The chain carries TRBV9 and TRBJ2-1; D is perhaps TRBD2 (5 bases). Trimming pared 4 bases from V and 8 bases from J, leaving 16 bases between. CDR1 is SGDLS, CDR2 YYNGEE, per germline. CDR3 length: 14 residues. In DNA form, the CDR3 reads TGTGCCAGCAGCCCCAGCCTGGGAGTCGATGAGCAGTTCTTC. It translates to CASSPSLGVDEQFF.

J is TRBJ2-1 and V is TRBV27; 7 nucleotides align to TRBD2. The CDR3 is 15 amino acids. Trimming took 5 bases from V and 3 from J; bases not matched to a gene: 7. Per germline, CDR1 MNHEY and CDR2 SMNVEV (reference sequence). CDR3 loop: CASSDGGLLYNEQFF. CDR3 coding DNA: TGTGCCAGCAGTGACGGGGGGTTGCTCTACAATGAGCAGTTCTTC.

There are a few counts of this clonotype. The V call is TRBV9, the J call TRBJ2-2; 9 bases line up with TRBD2. The CDR3 sequence is 15 residues long. Germline CDR1 and CDR2: SGDLS and YYNGEE. Unmatched junction bases numbered 8, after V lost 7 bases and J lost 4 bases. DNA for the CDR3: TGTGCCAGCGGAGCGGGAGGACCTAGCACCGGGGAGCTGTTTTTT. It translates to CASGAGGPSTGELFF.

The CDR3 DNA is TGTGCCAGCAGCCCCTCAGGGACCGGTGAAGCTTTCTTT. The encoded protein is CASSPSGTGEAFF. V gene TRBV6-2 or TRBV6-3 combines with J gene TRBJ1-1; tentative D call: TRBD1 (5 bases). Trimming removed 6 bases at V and 7 bases at J, with 15 bases between. The germline V gene has CDR1 MNHEY and CDR2 SVGEGT. The CDR3 runs to 13 residues.

The chain recombines TRBV6-2 or TRBV6-3 with TRBJ2-3; 10 nucleotides match TRBD2. The V gene's germline CDR1 is MNHEY and CDR2 SVGEGT. This CDR3 has 16 amino acids. V lost 6 bases and J lost 4; bases outside the gene matches: 10. The CDR3 region has the DNA TGTGCCAGCAGCCTGCCGGGACTAGCGATGTCAGATACGCAGTATTTT. Protein product: CASSLPGLAMSDTQYF.

The chain joins TRBV5-4 to TRBJ1-1; D is undetermined. This CDR3 is 14 amino acids long. V was cut by 3 bases and J by 0 bases, with 9 bases left in between. Per germline, CDR1 SGHNT and CDR2 YYREEE (reference sequence). The CDR3: CASSSASMNTEAFF. CDR3 coding DNA: TGTGCCAGCAGCTCGGCGTCGATGAACACTGAAGCTTTCTTT.